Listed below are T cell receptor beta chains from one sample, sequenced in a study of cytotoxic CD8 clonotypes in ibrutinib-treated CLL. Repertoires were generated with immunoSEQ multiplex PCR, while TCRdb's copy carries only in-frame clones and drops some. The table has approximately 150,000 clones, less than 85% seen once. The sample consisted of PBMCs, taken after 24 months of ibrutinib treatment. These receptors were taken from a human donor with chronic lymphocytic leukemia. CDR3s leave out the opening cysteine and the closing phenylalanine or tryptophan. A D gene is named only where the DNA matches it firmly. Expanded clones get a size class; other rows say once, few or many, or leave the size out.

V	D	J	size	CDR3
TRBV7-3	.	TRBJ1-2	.	ASSPDWTSNYGYT
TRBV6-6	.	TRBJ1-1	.	ASRAGGGGNTEAF
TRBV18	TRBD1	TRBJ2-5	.	ASSSQHRGQETQY
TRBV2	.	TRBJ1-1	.	ASRAETNTEAF
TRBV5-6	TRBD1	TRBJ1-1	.	ASIRTGVNTEAF
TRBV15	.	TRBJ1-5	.	ATSRDLETRGPQH
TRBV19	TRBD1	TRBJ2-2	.	ASSGIQGAGTGELF
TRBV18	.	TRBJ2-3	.	ASSRISTDTQY
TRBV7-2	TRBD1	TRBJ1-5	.	ASSFLQGGDQPQH
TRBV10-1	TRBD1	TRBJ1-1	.	ASSPGTGNTEAF
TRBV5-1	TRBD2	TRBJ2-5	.	ASSLGPAGVAETQY
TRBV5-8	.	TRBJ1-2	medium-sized	ASSLNPGAAAYGYT
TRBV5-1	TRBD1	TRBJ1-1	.	ASSSTTGVTEAF
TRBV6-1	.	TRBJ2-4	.	ASSEAWRDQAKNIQY
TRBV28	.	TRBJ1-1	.	ASSLGPLNTEAF
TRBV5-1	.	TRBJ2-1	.	ASSLTNPQDNEQF
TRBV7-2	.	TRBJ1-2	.	ASSFPGLPLHGYT
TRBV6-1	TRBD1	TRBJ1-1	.	ACYIQGVNTEAF
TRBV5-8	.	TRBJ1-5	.	ASITGTGYQPQH
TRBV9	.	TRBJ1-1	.	ASSGKDTVNTEAF
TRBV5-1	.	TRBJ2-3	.	ASSRQPDRTDTQY
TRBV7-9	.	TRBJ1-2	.	ASSFGQVYGYT
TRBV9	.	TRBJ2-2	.	ASSPRNRDRGELF
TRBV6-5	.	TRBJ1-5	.	ASSYALNQPQH
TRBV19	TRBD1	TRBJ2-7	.	ASSISDRGYEQY
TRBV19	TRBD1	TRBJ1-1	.	ASSIGQGDSVF